Described below is a single T cell receptor beta chain sequence and its context. These data are taken from a study of blood T cell repertoires in COVID-19. The authors' processing: The authors estimated nucleated cell counts from reference gene primer amplification. The assay was immunoSEQ multiplex PCR, and TCRdb's table has in-frame clones only and misses some. V and J calls and clone size are those listed in that table; D and trimming were worked out from the DNA. The data contain about 25,000 clones, roughly nine tenths of them singletons. V was trimmed by 2 bases and J by 7 bases, leaving 5 bases between them. The germline V gene encodes CDR1 SGHVS and CDR2 FQNEAQ. The CDR3 loop spans 12 amino acids.

This chain connects TRBV7-8 to TRBJ2-2; D uncertain. Material: peripheral blood. The source of this sequence is a human donor in a cohort sampled during active COVID-19. CDR3 sequence: CASSLPRGELFF. CDR3 nucleotide sequence: TGTGCCAGCAGCTTACCCCGCGGGGAGCTGTTTTTT.